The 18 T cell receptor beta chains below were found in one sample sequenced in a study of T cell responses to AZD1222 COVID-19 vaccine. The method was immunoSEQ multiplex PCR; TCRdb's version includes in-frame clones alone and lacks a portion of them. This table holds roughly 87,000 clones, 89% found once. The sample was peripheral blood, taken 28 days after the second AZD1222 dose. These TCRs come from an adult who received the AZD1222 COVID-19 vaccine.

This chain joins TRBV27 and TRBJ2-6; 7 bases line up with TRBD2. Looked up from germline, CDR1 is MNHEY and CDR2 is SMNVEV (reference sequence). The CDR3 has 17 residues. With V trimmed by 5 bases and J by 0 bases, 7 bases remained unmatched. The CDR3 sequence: CASSPRWGGSGANVLTF. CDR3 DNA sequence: TGTGCCAGCAGTCCTCGGTGGGGGGGCTCTGGGGCCAACGTCCTGACTTTC.

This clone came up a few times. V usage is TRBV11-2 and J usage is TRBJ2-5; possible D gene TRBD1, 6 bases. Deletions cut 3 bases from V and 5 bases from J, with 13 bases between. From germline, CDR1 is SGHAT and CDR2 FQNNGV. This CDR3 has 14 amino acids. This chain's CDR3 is CASSLGARLETQYF. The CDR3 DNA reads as TGTGCCAGCAGCTTGGGGGCGCGGTTGGAGACCCAGTACTTC.

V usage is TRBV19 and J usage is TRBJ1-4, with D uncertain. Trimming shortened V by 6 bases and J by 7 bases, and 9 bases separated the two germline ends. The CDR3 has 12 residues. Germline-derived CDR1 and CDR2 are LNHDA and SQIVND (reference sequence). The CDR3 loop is CASRDRREKLFF. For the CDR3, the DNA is TGTGCCAGTAGGGACCGACGTGAAAAACTGTTTTTT.

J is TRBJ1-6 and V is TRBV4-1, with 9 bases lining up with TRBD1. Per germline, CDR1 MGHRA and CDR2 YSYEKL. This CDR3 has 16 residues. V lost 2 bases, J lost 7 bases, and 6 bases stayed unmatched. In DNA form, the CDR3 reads TGCGCCAGCAGCCAACTCCGGACAGGGGCAAATTCACCCCTCCACTTT. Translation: CASSQLRTGANSPLHF.

CDR3 nucleotides: TGTGCCTGGAGTGTGGCAGGGCCGGTGGGCAATCAGCCCCAGCATTTT. It is translated as CAWSVAGPVGNQPQHF. The chain carries TRBV30 and TRBJ1-5; possible D gene TRBD1, 5 bases. V lost 0 bases to trimming and J lost 2 bases, with 14 bases between them. This CDR3 has 16 amino acids. Germline V gives CDR1 GTSNPN, CDR2 SVGIG (reference sequence).

In nucleotides, the CDR3 is TGTGCCAGCAGCCCGAGACAGGATAGGAGCACTGAAGCTTTCTTT. It translates to CASSPRQDRSTEAFF. This chain joins TRBV7-9 and TRBJ1-1, with D perhaps TRBD1 (6 bases). This CDR3 contains 15 residues. Germline-derived CDR1 and CDR2 are SEHNR and FQNEAQ (reference sequence). The V gene lost 5 bases and the J gene lost 4 bases, with 17 bases spanning the gap.

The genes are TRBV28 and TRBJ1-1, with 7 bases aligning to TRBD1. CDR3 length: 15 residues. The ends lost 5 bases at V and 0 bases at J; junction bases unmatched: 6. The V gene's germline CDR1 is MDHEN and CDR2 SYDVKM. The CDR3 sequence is CASSIMTGMNTEAFF. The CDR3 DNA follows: TGTGCCAGCAGTATCATGACAGGGATGAACACTGAAGCTTTCTTT.

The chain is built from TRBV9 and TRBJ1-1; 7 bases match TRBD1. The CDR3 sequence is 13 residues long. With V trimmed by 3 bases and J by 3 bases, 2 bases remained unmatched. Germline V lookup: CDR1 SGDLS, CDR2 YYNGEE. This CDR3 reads CASSATGDTEAFF. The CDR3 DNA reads TGTGCCAGCAGCGCAACAGGGGACACTGAAGCTTTCTTT.

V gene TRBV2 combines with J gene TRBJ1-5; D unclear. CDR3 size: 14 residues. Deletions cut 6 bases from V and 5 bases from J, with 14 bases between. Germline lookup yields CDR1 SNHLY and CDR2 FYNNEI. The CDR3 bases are TGTGCCAGCAGCCTAACCCAGGCGCATCAGCCCCAGCATTTT. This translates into CASSLTQAHQPQHF. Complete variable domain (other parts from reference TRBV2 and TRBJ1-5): EPEVTQTPSHQVTQMGQEVILRCVPISNHLYFYWYRQILGQKVEFLVSFYNNEISEKSEIFDDQFSVERPDGSNFTLKIRSTKLEDSAMYFCASSLTQAHQPQHFGDGTRLSIL.

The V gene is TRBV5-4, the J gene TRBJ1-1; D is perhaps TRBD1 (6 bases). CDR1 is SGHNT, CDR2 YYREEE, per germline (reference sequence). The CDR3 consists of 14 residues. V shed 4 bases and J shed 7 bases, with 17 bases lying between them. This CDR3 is CASSPRWGPIEAFF. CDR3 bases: TGTGCCAGCAGCCCACGTTGGGGGCCTATTGAAGCTTTCTTT. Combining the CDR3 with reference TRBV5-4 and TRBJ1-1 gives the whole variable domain ETGVTQSPTHLIKTRGQQVTLRCSSQSGHNTVSWYQQALGQGPQFIFQYYREEENGRGNFPPRFSGLQFPNYSSELNVNALELDDSALYLCASSPRWGPIEAFFGQGTRLTVV.

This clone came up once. The CDR3 region is CASSQDLVAGGLNTIYF. The DNA of the CDR3 is TGCGCCAGCAGCCAAGATTTGGTGGCAGGGGGCTTGAACACCATATATTTT. This chain joins TRBV4-1 and TRBJ1-3; TRBD1 matches at 8 bases. Germline V gene data show CDR1 as MGHRA and CDR2 as YSYEKL. The J segment lost 7 bases and the V segment lost 0 bases, leaving 11 bases of the junction unmatched. This CDR3 has 17 residues.

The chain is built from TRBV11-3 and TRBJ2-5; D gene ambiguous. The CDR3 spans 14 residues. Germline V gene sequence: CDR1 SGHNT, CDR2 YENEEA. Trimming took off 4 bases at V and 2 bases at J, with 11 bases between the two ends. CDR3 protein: CASSSASTQETQYF. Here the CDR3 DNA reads TGTGCCAGCAGCTCAGCAAGCACACAAGAGACCCAGTACTTC. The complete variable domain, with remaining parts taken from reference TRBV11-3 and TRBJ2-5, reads EAGVVQSPRYKIIEKKQPVAFWCNPISGHNTLYWYLQNLGQGPELLIRYENEEAVDDSQLPKDRFSAERLKGVDSTLKIQPAELGDSAVYLCASSSASTQETQYFGPGTRLLVL.

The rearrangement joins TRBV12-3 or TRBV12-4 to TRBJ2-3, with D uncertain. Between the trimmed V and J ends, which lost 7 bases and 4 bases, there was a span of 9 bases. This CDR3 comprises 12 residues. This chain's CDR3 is CASTRPPDTQYF. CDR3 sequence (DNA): TGTGCCAGCACCCGCCCCCCAGATACGCAGTATTTT.

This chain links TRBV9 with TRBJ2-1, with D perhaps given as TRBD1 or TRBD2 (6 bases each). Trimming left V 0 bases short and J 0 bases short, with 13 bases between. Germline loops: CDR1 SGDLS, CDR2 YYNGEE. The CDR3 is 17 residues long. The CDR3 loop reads CASSVGGGPSSYNEQFF. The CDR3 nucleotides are TGTGCCAGCAGCGTAGGAGGGGGGCCCAGCTCCTACAATGAGCAGTTCTTC.

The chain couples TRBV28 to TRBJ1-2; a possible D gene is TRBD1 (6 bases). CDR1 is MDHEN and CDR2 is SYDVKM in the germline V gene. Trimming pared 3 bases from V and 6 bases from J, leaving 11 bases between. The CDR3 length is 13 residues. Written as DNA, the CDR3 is TGTGCCAGCAGTTTCGGCAGGGGCCATGGCTACACCTTC. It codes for CASSFGRGHGYTF.

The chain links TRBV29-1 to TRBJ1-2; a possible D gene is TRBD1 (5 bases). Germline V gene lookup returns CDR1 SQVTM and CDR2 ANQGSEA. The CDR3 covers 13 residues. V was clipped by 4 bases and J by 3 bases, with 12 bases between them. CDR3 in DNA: TGCAGCGTTGTCGGGGGAAGGGACTATGGCTACACCTTC. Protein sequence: CSVVGGRDYGYTF.

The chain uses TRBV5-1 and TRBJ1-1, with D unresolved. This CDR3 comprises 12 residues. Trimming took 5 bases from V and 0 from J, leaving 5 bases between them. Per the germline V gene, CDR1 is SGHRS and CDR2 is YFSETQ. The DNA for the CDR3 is TGCGCCAGCAGAGGAATGAACACTGAAGCTTTCTTT. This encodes CASRGMNTEAFF.

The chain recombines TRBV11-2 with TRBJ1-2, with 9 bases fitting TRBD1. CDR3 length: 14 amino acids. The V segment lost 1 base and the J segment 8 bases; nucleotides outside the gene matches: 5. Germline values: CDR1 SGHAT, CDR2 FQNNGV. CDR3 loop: CASSLGVTGGGYTF. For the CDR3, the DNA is TGTGCCAGCAGCTTAGGGGTTACAGGGGGCGGCTACACCTTC.